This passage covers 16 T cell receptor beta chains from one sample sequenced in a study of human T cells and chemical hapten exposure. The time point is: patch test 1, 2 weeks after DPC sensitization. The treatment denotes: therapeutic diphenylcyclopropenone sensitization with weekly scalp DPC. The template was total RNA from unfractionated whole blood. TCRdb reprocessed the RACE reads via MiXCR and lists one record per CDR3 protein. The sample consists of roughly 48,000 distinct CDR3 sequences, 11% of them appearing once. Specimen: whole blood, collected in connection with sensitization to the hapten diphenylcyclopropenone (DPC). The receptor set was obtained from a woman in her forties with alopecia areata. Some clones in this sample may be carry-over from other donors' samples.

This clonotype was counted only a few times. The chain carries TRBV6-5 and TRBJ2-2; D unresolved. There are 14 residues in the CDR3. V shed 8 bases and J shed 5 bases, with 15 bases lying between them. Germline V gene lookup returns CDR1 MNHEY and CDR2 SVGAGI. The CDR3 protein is CASGPSRKTGELFF. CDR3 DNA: TGTGCCAGCGGCCCTTCACGGAAGACCGGGGAGCTGTTTTTT.

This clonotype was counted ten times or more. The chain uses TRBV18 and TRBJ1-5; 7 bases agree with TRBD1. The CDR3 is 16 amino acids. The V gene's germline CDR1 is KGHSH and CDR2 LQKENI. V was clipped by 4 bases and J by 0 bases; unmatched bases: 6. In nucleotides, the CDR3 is TGTGCCAGCTCACTCGGGACAGCTAATAGCAATCAGCCCCAGCATTTT. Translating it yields CASSLGTANSNQPQHF.

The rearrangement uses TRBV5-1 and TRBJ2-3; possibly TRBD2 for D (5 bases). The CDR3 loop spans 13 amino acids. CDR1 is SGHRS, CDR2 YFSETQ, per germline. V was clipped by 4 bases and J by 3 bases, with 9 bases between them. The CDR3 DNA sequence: TGCGCCAGCAGCGGGGAGATGACAGATACGCAGTATTTT. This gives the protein CASSGEMTDTQYF.

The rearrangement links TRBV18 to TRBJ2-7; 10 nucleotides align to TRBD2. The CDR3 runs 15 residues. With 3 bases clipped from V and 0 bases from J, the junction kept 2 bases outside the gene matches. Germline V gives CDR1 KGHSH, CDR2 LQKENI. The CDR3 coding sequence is TGTGCCAGCTCACCGCGGACTAGCGGCTCCTACGAGCAGTACTTC. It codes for CASSPRTSGSYEQYF.

DNA of the CDR3: TGCAGTGCTAGGGGCACCACTCGCTCCTACGAGCAGTACTTC. It is translated as CSARGTTRSYEQYF. The V gene is TRBV20-1, the J gene TRBJ2-7; no reliable D call. Germline lookup yields CDR1 DFQATT and CDR2 SNEGSKA (reference sequence). This CDR3 comprises 14 residues. The ends were cut back, 3 bases at V and 0 bases at J, with 12 bases in the middle.

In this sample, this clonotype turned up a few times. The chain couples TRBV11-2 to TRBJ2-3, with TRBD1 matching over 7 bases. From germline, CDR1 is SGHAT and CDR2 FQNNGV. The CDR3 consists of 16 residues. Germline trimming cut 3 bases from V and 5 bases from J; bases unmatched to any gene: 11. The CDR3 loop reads CASSFTTGQGGDTQYF. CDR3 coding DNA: TGTGCCAGCAGCTTTACGACAGGGCAAGGCGGAGATACGCAGTATTTT.

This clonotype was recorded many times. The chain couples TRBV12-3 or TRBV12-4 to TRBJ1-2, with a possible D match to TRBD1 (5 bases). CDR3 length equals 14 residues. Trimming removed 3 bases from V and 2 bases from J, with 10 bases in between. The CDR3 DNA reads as TGTGCCAGCAGTTTCAGGGCCGGGAACTATGGCTACACCTTC. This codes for CASSFRAGNYGYTF.

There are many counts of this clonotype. In DNA form, the CDR3 reads TGTGCCAGCGGGACCGGTGGGGCGGTGGCTTTCTTT. Translation: CASGTGGAVAFF. The chain has TRBV5-4 and TRBJ1-1; tentatively, D is TRBD1 (5 bases). V lost 7 bases and J 11 bases, leaving 18 bases between the germline ends. CDR1 and CDR2 from the germline V gene are SGHNT and YYREEE (reference sequence). This CDR3 has 12 amino acids.

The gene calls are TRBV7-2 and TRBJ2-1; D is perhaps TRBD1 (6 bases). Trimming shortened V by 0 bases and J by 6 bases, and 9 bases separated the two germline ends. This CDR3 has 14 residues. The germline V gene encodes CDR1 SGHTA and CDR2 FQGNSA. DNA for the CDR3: TGTGCCAGCAGCTTAGCAGGGACAAGCAATGAGCAGTTCTTC. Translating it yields CASSLAGTSNEQFF.

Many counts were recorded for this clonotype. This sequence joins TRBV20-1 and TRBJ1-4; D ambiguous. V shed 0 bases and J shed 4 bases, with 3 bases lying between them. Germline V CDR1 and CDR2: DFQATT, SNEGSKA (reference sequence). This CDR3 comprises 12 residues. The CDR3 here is CSARDDNEKLFF. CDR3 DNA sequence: TGCAGTGCTAGAGATGATAATGAAAAACTGTTTTTT.

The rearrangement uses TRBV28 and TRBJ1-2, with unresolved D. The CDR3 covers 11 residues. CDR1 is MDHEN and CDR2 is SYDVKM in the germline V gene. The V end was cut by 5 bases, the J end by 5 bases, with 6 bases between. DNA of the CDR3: TGTGCCAGCAGTACAGCATATGGCTACACCTTC. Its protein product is CASSTAYGYTF.

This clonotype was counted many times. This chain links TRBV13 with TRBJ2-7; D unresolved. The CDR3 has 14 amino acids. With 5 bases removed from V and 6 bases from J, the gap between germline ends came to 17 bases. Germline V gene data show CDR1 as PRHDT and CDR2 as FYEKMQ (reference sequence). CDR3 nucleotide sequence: TGTGCCAGCAGCCACTCTAACGGCCCCTCCGAGCAGTACTTC. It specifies CASSHSNGPSEQYF.

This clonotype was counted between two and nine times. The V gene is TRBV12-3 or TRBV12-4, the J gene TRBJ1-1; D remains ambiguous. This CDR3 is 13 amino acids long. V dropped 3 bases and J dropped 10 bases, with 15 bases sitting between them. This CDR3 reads CASSFHIGEGAFF. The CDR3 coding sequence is TGTGCCAGCAGTTTTCACATCGGCGAGGGAGCTTTCTTT.

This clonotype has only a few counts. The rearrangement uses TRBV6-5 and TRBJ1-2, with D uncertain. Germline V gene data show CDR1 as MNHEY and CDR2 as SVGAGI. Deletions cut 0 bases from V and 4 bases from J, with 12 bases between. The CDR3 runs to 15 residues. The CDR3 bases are TGTGCCAGCAGTTACTCGTTCAGGCCCCTCTATGGCTACACCTTC. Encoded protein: CASSYSFRPLYGYTF.

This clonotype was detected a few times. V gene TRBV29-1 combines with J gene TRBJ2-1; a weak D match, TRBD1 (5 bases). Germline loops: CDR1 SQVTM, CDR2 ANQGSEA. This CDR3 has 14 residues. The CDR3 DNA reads TGCAGTTGTACGGTGGTACAGGAGAGTGGTGAGCAGTTCTTC. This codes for CSCTVVQESGEQFF.

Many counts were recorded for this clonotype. The CDR3 sequence: CASSLVGALGAFF. For the CDR3, the DNA is TGTGCCAGCAGCTTAGTAGGAGCCCTCGGAGCTTTCTTT. The chain couples TRBV7-9 to TRBJ1-1, with D hard to call. The CDR3 has 13 residues. Trimming left V 1 base short and J 10 bases short, with 13 bases between. CDR1 and CDR2 from the germline V gene are SEHNR and FQNEAQ (reference sequence).